Shown below are 8 T cell receptor beta chains from a single sample sequenced in a study of blood T cell repertoires in COVID-19. The method was immunoSEQ multiplex PCR; TCRdb's version includes in-frame clones alone and lacks a portion of them. Here the sample spans tens of thousands of clones, about four fifths being singletons. Sequenced: peripheral blood. These TCRs come from a woman aged 55-75 years with acute or convalescent COVID-19.

The J gene is TRBJ1-4, the V gene TRBV30; the D gene is possibly TRBD1 (5 bases). Germline V CDR1 and CDR2: GTSNPN, SVGIG (reference sequence). This CDR3 has 13 residues. Trimming took off 3 bases at V and 3 bases at J, with 8 bases between the two ends. The CDR3 spells CAWRQVPNEKLFF. CDR3 in DNA: TGTGCCTGGAGACAGGTTCCTAATGAAAAACTGTTTTTT. Supplemented by reference TRBV30 and TRBJ1-4, the full variable domain reads SQTIHQWPATLVQPVGSPLSLECTVEGTSNPNLYWYRQAAGRGLQLLFYSVGIGQISSEVPQNLSASRPQDRQFILSSKKLLLSDSGFYLCAWRQVPNEKLFFGSGTQLSVL.

This clone showed up just a few times. The V call is TRBV13, the J call TRBJ2-7; tentative D call: TRBD2 (6 bases). V lost 2 bases to trimming and J lost 4 bases, with 12 bases between them. Germline lookup yields CDR1 PRHDT and CDR2 FYEKMQ (reference sequence). This CDR3 is 14 amino acids long. CDR3 coding DNA: TGTGCCAGCAGCTTAAAGTTGGGGACTTACGAGCAGTACTTC. Translating it yields CASSLKLGTYEQYF. Drawing the rest from reference TRBV13 and TRBJ2-7, the complete variable domain is AAGVIQSPRHLIKEKRETATLKCYPIPRHDTVYWYQQGPGQDPQFLISFYEKMQSDKGSIPDRFSAQQFSDYHSELNMSSLELGDSALYFCASSLKLGTYEQYFGPGTRLTVT.

The genes are TRBV19 and TRBJ1-3, with 11 bases that match TRBD1. CDR3 length: 17 residues. The germline V gene has CDR1 LNHDA and CDR2 SQIVND (reference sequence). J was trimmed by 1 base and V by 3 bases; bases with no gene match: 5. CDR3 region: CASSMQGTGGSGNTIYF. The CDR3 DNA is TGTGCCAGTAGTATGCAAGGGACAGGGGGATCTGGAAACACCATATATTTT.

The chain recombines TRBV19 with TRBJ2-1, with 10 bases aligning to TRBD1. V dropped 3 bases and J dropped 3; count of bases not matched to a gene: 8. Per germline, CDR1 LNHDA and CDR2 SQIVND (reference sequence). CDR3 size: 17 residues. CDR3 sequence: CASSMHPGQGHYNEQFF. CDR3 nucleotides: TGTGCCAGTAGTATGCACCCGGGACAGGGGCACTACAATGAGCAGTTCTTC.

V and J are TRBV11-2 and TRBJ2-5; the match to TRBD1 covers 10 bases. Trimming at V came to 3 bases and at J to 4 bases, leaving 8 bases not matched to a gene. The CDR3 sequence is 16 residues long. CDR1 is SGHAT and CDR2 is FQNNGV in the germline V gene. The CDR3 region has the DNA TGTGCCAGCAGCTTCTGGGACAGGGGAGCGTTAGAGACCCAGTACTTC. This codes for CASSFWDRGALETQYF. The full variable domain, in which reference TRBV11-2 and TRBJ2-5 provide the parts outside the CDR3, is EAGVAQSPRYKIIEKRQSVAFWCNPISGHATLYWYQQILGQGPKLLIQFQNNGVVDDSQLPKDRFSAERLKGVDSTLKIQPAKLEDSAVYLCASSFWDRGALETQYFGPGTRLLVL.

This chain connects TRBV12-3 or TRBV12-4 to TRBJ2-7; unclear D gene. V was trimmed by 2 bases and J by 4 bases, leaving 9 bases between them. This CDR3 contains 13 residues. CDR3 residues: CASSLRPGYEQYF. CDR3 sequence (DNA): TGTGCCAGCAGTTTAAGGCCAGGATACGAGCAGTACTTC.

The rearrangement uses TRBV5-8 and TRBJ2-7; TRBD1 is a possible D gene (5 bases). Germline loops: CDR1 SGHTS, CDR2 YDEGEE. The CDR3 consists of 13 residues. V was cut by 2 bases and J by 3 bases, with 9 bases left in between. CDR3 sequence reads: CASSLIQGYEQYF. Here the CDR3 DNA reads TGTGCCAGCAGCTTAATCCAGGGCTACGAGCAGTACTTC.

This clone was picked up one time. V and J are TRBV2 and TRBJ1-5; D not resolved. In germline, CDR1 is SNHLY, CDR2 FYNNEI. The CDR3 spans 15 residues. The V gene lost 4 bases and the J gene lost 4 bases, with 14 bases spanning the gap. Here the CDR3 reads CASSARGLGNQPQHF. The CDR3 nucleotides are TGTGCCAGCAGTGCCCGCGGGTTAGGGAATCAGCCCCAGCATTTT.